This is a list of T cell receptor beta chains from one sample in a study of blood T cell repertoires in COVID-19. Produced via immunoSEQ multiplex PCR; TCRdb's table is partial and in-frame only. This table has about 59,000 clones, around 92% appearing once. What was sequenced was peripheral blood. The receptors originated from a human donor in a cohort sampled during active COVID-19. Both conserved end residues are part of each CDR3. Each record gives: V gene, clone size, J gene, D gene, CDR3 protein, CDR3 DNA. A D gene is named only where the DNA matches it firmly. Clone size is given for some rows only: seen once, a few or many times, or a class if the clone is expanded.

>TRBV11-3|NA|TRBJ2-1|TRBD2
CASSYSGEYNEQFF
TGTGCCAGCAGCTACAGCGGGGAATACAATGAGCAGTTCTTC
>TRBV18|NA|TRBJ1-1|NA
CASSPSSLRVNTEAFF
TGTGCCAGCTCACCTTCCTCGCTGAGAGTTAACACTGAAGCTTTCTTT
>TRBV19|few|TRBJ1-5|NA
CASSIRIRGQPQHF
TGTGCCAGTAGTATTCGGATTCGGGGTCAGCCCCAGCATTTT
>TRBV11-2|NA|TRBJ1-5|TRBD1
CASSLRQGGQPQHF
TGTGCCAGCAGCTTAAGACAGGGAGGTCAGCCCCAGCATTTT
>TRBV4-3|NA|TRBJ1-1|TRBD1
CASRWGRGDTEAFF
TGCGCCAGCAGATGGGGCAGGGGGGACACTGAAGCTTTCTTT
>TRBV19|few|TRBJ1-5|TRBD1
CASNWGQGQPQHF
TGTGCCAGTAATTGGGGACAGGGCCAGCCCCAGCATTTT
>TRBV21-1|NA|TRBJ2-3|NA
CASSRSSGRAVDTQYF
TGTGCCAGCAGCAGATCTAGCGGGAGGGCCGTAGATACGCAGTATTTT
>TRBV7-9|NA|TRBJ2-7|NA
CASSLESYEQYF
TGTGCCAGCAGCTTAGAGAGTTACGAGCAGTACTTC
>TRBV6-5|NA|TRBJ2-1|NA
CASSYGWTAEPNEQFF
TGTGCCAGCAGTTACGGGTGGACAGCTGAGCCCAATGAGCAGTTCTTC
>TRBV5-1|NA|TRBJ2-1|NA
CASSLDSYNEQFF
TGCGCCAGCAGCTTGGATAGCTATAATGAGCAGTTCTTC
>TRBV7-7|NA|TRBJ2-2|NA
CASSPGLANANTGELFF
TGTGCTAGCAGCCCAGGGCTCGCGAACGCGAACACCGGGGAGCTGTTTTTT
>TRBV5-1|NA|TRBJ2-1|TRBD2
CASSLFWGGGYNEQFF
TGCGCCAGCAGCTTGTTTTGGGGCGGGGGGTACAATGAGCAGTTCTTC
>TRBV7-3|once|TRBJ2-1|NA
CASSPTSSGEQFF
TGTGCCAGCAGCCCCACCAGTTCAGGTGAGCAGTTCTTC
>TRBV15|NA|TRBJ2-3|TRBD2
CATSHQREADTQYF
TGTGCCACCAGCCATCAGCGGGAGGCGGATACGCAGTATTTT
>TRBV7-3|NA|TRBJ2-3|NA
CASSGTPSTDTQYF
TGTGCCAGCTCCGGGACACCTAGCACAGATACGCAGTATTTT
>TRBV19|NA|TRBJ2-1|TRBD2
CASSIQRGGWDEQFF
TGTGCCAGTAGTATCCAACGGGGAGGGTGGGATGAGCAGTTCTTC
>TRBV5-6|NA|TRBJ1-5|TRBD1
CASSLGQLPQHF
TGTGCCAGCAGCCTGGGACAGCTTCCCCAGCATTTT
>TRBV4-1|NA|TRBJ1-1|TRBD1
CASSQRQGVNTEAFF
TGCGCCAGCAGCCAACGCCAGGGGGTCAACACTGAAGCTTTCTTT
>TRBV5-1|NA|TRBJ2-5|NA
CASSLATQETQYF
TGCGCCAGCAGCTTGGCTACCCAAGAGACCCAGTACTTC
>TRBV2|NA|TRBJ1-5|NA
CASTGGENQPQHF
TGTGCCAGCACGGGAGGAGAGAATCAGCCCCAGCATTTT
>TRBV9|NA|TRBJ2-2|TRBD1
CASSVQDGTGPGELFF
TGTGCCAGCAGCGTCCAAGACGGGACAGGGCCCGGGGAGCTGTTTTTT
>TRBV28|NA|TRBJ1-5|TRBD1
CASSLTGKHSNQPQHF
TGTGCCAGCAGCCTGACAGGGAAACATAGCAATCAGCCCCAGCATTTT
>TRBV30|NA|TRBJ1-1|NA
CAWIKEGFEDTEAFF
TGTGCCTGGATCAAGGAGGGATTTGAAGACACTGAAGCTTTCTTT
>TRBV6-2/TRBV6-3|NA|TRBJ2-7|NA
CASCPGRARIRAPTEQYF
TGTGCCAGCTGCCCGGGAAGGGCCAGAATCAGGGCCCCCACCGAGCAGTACTTC
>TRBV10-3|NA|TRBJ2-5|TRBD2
CAISPLAGNQETQYF
TGTGCCATCAGTCCTTTAGCGGGAAATCAAGAGACCCAGTACTTC
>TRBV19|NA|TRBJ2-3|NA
CASSNQGRTDTQYF
TGTGCCAGTAGTAACCAGGGTCGCACAGATACGCAGTATTTT
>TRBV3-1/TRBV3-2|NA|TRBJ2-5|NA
CASSPWAQETQYF
TGTGCCAGCAGCCCGTGGGCCCAAGAGACCCAGTACTTC
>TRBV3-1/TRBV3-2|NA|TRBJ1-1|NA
CASSLTRGTEAFF
TGTGCCAGCAGCCTCACCAGGGGTACTGAAGCTTTCTTT
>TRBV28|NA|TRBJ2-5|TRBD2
CASSFRGRSETQYF
TGTGCCAGCAGTTTCCGCGGGAGAAGCGAGACCCAGTACTTC
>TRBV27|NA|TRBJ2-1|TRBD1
CASSFLQGLQNEQFF
TGTGCCAGCAGTTTTTTACAGGGGCTACAAAATGAGCAGTTCTTC
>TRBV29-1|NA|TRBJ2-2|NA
CSVLEGNTGELFF
TGCAGCGTTCTGGAGGGAAACACCGGGGAGCTGTTTTTT
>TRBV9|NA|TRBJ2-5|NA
CASSVGTWGRQETQYF
TGTGCCAGCAGCGTAGGCACTTGGGGGCGGCAAGAGACCCAGTACTTC
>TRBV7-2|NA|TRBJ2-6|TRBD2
CASRDVRAGVSGANVLTF
TGTGCCAGCAGGGACGTCCGGGCGGGGGTCTCTGGGGCCAACGTCCTGACTTTC
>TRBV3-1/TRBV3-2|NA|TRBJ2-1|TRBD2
CASRIGTSGANEQFF
TGTGCCAGCAGGATCGGGACTAGCGGGGCCAATGAGCAGTTCTTC
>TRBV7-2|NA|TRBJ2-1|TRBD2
CASSFPGGAYNEQFF
TGTGCCAGCAGTTTCCCGGGGGGGGCCTACAATGAGCAGTTCTTC
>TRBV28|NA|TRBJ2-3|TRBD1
CASSPYYIPGQGTDTQYF
TGTGCCAGCAGTCCATACTATATCCCGGGACAGGGGACAGATACGCAGTATTTT
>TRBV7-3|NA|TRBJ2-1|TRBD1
CASSLGGQGYNEQFF
TGTGCCAGCAGCTTAGGTGGACAGGGATACAATGAGCAGTTCTTC
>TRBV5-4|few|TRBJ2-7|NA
CASSSNRYEQYF
TGTGCCAGCAGCTCGAACAGATACGAGCAGTACTTC
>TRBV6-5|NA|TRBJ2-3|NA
CASSYSGARSDTQYF
TGTGCCAGCAGTTACTCGGGGGCGCGGTCAGATACGCAGTATTTT
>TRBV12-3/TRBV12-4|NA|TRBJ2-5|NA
CASTQGALETQYF
TGTGCCAGCACCCAGGGCGCCCTGGAGACCCAGTACTTC